Following are 5 T cell receptor beta chains from one sample sequenced in a study of blood T cell repertoires in COVID-19. The data were produced by immunoSEQ multiplex PCR, yet TCRdb's version contains in-frame clones alone and is incomplete. The sample has about 200,000 clones, roughly 80% seen once. Sequencing was performed on peripheral blood. The source is a woman aged 80 or older with acute or convalescent COVID-19.

This chain uses TRBV6-6 with TRBJ1-1; D unresolved. V lost 7 bases and J lost 5, with 20 bases in between. The CDR3 sequence is 15 residues long. Germline CDR1 reads MNHNY; CDR2 reads SVGAGI (reference sequence). For the CDR3, the DNA is TGTGCCAGCATCGAAGAGGGTGGTGAATATACTGAAGCTTTCTTT. It translates to CASIEEGGEYTEAFF.

V usage is TRBV19 and J usage is TRBJ2-3, with TRBD2 matching 7 bases. Germline values: CDR1 LNHDA, CDR2 SQIVND (reference sequence). The V segment lost 2 bases and the J segment 3 bases; nucleotides outside the gene matches: 2. This CDR3 is built from 14 residues. This CDR3 reads CASSISGVTDTQYF. For the CDR3, the DNA is TGTGCCAGTAGTATAAGCGGGGTGACAGATACGCAGTATTTT. The whole variable domain, remainder taken from reference TRBV19 and TRBJ2-3, is DGGITQSPKYLFRKEGQNVTLSCEQNLNHDAMYWYRQDPGQGLRLIYYSQIVNDFQKGDIAEGYSVSREKKESFPLTVTSAQKNPTAFYLCASSISGVTDTQYFGPGTRLTVL.

The J gene is TRBJ1-2, the V gene TRBV28, with D perhaps TRBD1 (5 bases). Germline-derived CDR1 and CDR2 are MDHEN and SYDVKM. CDR3 size: 13 residues. The V and J ends lost 3 bases and 8 bases respectively, with 13 bases between them. CDR3 protein: CASSFVGGGGYTF. Here the CDR3 DNA reads TGTGCCAGCAGTTTCGTCGGGGGAGGAGGCTACACCTTC.

The V and J genes are TRBV4-1 and TRBJ1-2; D call uncertain. CDR1 is MGHRA, CDR2 YSYEKL, per germline. The CDR3 totals 15 residues. V was trimmed by 1 base and J by 4 bases, leaving 13 bases between them. The CDR3 sequence is CASSQGEGMIYGYTF. CDR3 bases: TGCGCCAGCAGCCAAGGAGAGGGTATGATCTATGGCTACACCTTC.

The J gene is TRBJ2-2, the V gene TRBV9; D unresolved. The V end was cut by 0 bases, the J end by 6 bases, with 9 bases between. From germline, CDR1 is SGDLS and CDR2 YYNGEE. This CDR3 has 14 amino acids. In DNA, the CDR3 is TGTGCCAGCAGCGTAGCGGGTCAACCCGGGGAGCTGTTTTTT. Its protein is CASSVAGQPGELFF.